The source of this TCR beta chain is a study of blood T cell repertoires in COVID-19. Overall study: Acute-phase and convalescent COVID-19 samples originated in the United States, Italy and Spain. PBMCs, B-cell-depleted T cells, or T cells were the source of the cDNA or gDNA that made up the material.

In the authors' workflow: Reference gene primers were amplified, and this amplification served to estimate nucleated cell counts. Some clones are missing from TCRdb's copy, which holds only in-frame ones; the method was immunoSEQ multiplex PCR. V and J calls and clone size are copied from that table; D and trimming were computed from the DNA. The sample lists 200,000 to 300,000 clones; under 90% were seen once. The CDR3 consists of 15 residues. The J segment lost 4 bases and the V segment lost 1 base, leaving 4 bases of the junction unmatched. The germline gives CDR1 SGHRS, CDR2 YFSETQ. The sequence was obtained from a human donor in a cohort sampled during active COVID-19. Source material: peripheral blood. The chain joins TRBV5-1 to TRBJ2-7; 11 nucleotides agree with TRBD2. The CDR3 protein is CASSLTSGREYEQYF. The CDR3 coding sequence is TGCGCCAGCAGCTTGACTAGCGGGAGAGAATACGAGCAGTACTTC.